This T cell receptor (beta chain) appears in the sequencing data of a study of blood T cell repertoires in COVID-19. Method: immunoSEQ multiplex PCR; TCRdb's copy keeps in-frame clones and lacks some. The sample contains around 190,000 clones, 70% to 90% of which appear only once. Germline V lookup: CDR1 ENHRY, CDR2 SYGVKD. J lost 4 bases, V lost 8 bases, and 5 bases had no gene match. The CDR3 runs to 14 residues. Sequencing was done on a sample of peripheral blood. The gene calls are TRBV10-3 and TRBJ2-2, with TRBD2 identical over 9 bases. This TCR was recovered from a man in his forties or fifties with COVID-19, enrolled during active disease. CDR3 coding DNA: TGTGCCATCGCGGGCGGGAGGGGCACCGGGGAGCTGTTTTTT. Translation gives CAIAGGRGTGELFF.